Shown below are 18 T cell receptor beta chains from a single sample sequenced in a study of cytomegalovirus exposure and HLA in healthy donors. The PCR made use of 60 Vbeta and 13 Jbeta primers. The table came from immunoSEQ multiplex PCR; TCRdb's copy has only in-frame clones and leaves some out. Listed are roughly 120,000 clones; around 2.2% falls within the top ten. The sequenced sample was PBMCs. Receptor source: a man aged 35 to 55 in good health and CMV-seronegative.

As DNA, the CDR3 is TGCGCCAGCAGCTCTTCCAGGGGGCTCCAAGAGACCCAGTACTTC. It is translated as CASSSSRGLQETQYF. The V gene is TRBV5-1, the J gene TRBJ2-5; 8 bases align to TRBD1. CDR1 SGHRS and CDR2 YFSETQ come from the germline V gene. V gave up 3 bases and J gave up 1 base; unmatched junction bases: 5. The CDR3 sequence is 15 residues long.

The chain combines TRBV4-2 with TRBJ2-1; TRBD2 matches 11 bases. CDR1 LGHNA and CDR2 YNFKEQ come from the germline V gene. The CDR3 covers 15 residues. V was clipped by 4 bases and J by 4 bases; unmatched bases: 3. This chain's CDR3 is CASSLRLAGYNEQFF. For the CDR3, the DNA is TGTGCCAGCAGCCTGCGACTAGCGGGGTACAATGAGCAGTTCTTC.

The rearrangement uses TRBV10-3 and TRBJ2-3; D is perhaps TRBD1 (6 bases). V was clipped by 7 bases and J by 0 bases, with 14 bases between them. Germline values: CDR1 ENHRY, CDR2 SYGVKD. This CDR3 region has 15 residues. The chain's CDR3 is CAITNDRTSTDTQYF. In DNA, the CDR3 is TGTGCCATCACTAACGACAGGACCAGCACAGATACGCAGTATTTT.

This chain joins TRBV6-1 and TRBJ2-7; D is possibly TRBD1 (6 bases). Trimming pared 0 bases from V and 1 base from J, leaving 10 bases between. Germline loops: CDR1 MNHNS, CDR2 SASEGT. The CDR3 contains 15 residues. The CDR3 region has the DNA TGTGCCAGCAGTGAAGCAGGCAGGGGATCCTACGAGCAGTACTTC. Translated, it gives CASSEAGRGSYEQYF.

The chain uses TRBV28 and TRBJ2-1, with D perhaps TRBD2 (5 bases). Germline lookup yields CDR1 MDHEN and CDR2 SYDVKM. This CDR3 comprises 17 residues. V was shortened by 3 bases and J by 5 bases, with 20 bases between the two germline ends. The CDR3 sequence: CASSFSWRDYTNNEQFF. The CDR3 DNA reads as TGTGCCAGCAGTTTTTCGTGGCGAGACTACACGAACAATGAGCAGTTCTTC.

V and J are TRBV10-2 and TRBJ2-1; TRBD2 is a possible D gene (5 bases). Germline CDR1 WSHSY, CDR2 SAAADI. Trimming removed 0 bases from V and 0 bases from J, with 9 bases in between. There are 16 residues in the CDR3. As DNA, the CDR3 is TGCGCCAGCAGTGAGTCAAGGACTCCCTCCTACAATGAGCAGTTCTTC. Its translation is CASSESRTPSYNEQFF.

This chain joins TRBV7-2 and TRBJ2-5; no clear D gene. The germline CDR1 and CDR2 sequences are SGHTA and FQGNSA. Trimming shortened V by 1 base and J by 8 bases, and 14 bases separated the two germline ends. The CDR3 consists of 14 residues. The CDR3 protein is CASSLDSSGGTQYF. The DNA for the CDR3 is TGTGCCAGCAGCTTAGACTCTAGTGGCGGTACCCAGTACTTC.

The chain links TRBV6-1 to TRBJ2-5, with 8 bases lining up with TRBD1. The CDR3 consists of 14 residues. The V gene end was trimmed by 5 bases and the J gene end by 4 bases; junction bases not matched to a gene: 6. The germline CDR1 and CDR2 sequences are MNHNS and SASEGT. The CDR3 sequence: CASSSIDRGETQYF. For the CDR3, the DNA is TGTGCCAGCAGTTCAATCGACAGGGGAGAGACCCAGTACTTC.

The J gene is TRBJ2-3, the V gene TRBV5-1; 9 bases match TRBD2. The CDR3 is 17 residues long. The V gene's germline CDR1 is SGHRS and CDR2 YFSETQ. The junction had 6 bases not matched to a gene; V was cut back by 0 bases and J by 1 base. Written as DNA, the CDR3 is TGCGCCAGCAGCTTGGGTAGCGGGAGATCGGGCACAGATACGCAGTATTTT. Protein sequence: CASSLGSGRSGTDTQYF.

This chain links TRBV2 with TRBJ2-4; a weak D match, TRBD2 (5 bases). Trimming removed 6 bases from V and 0 bases from J, with 12 bases in between. The germline V gene encodes CDR1 SNHLY and CDR2 FYNNEI. This CDR3 contains 15 residues. CDR3 nucleotide sequence: TGTGCCAGCAGCCTGGACGGACTAGCCAAAAACATTCAGTACTTC. Its protein product is CASSLDGLAKNIQYF.

J is TRBJ1-4 and V is TRBV11-2; TRBD1 agrees at 8 bases. After removal of 5 bases from V and 4 bases from J, the junction contained 12 bases not matched to a gene. This CDR3 has 17 amino acids. Germline V gene data show CDR1 as SGHAT and CDR2 as FQNNGV. The DNA for the CDR3 is TGTGCCAGCAGCACACAGGGGGTTTGGACCAATAATGAAAAACTGTTTTTT. Translated, it gives CASSTQGVWTNNEKLFF.

The CDR3 sequence: CASNFRDRDEKLFF. The DNA of the CDR3 is TGTGCCAGTAACTTCCGGGACAGGGATGAAAAACTGTTTTTT. J is TRBJ1-4 and V is TRBV19, with TRBD1 matching 9 bases. The CDR3 extends over 14 amino acids. With V trimmed by 7 bases and J by 6 bases, 6 bases remained unmatched. Germline lookup yields CDR1 LNHDA and CDR2 SQIVND (reference sequence).

The chain has TRBV5-1 and TRBJ2-5; a possible D gene is TRBD2 (6 bases). V was cut by 2 bases and J by 1 base, with 12 bases left in between. There are 15 residues in the CDR3. Germline CDR1 and CDR2: SGHRS and YFSETQ. The DNA for the CDR3 is TGCGCCAGCAGCTTTTCAGCGGGCCTCCAAGAGACCCAGTACTTC. This translates into CASSFSAGLQETQYF.

The V call is TRBV11-2, the J call TRBJ2-7; TRBD2 aligns across 7 bases. V lost 5 bases, J lost 0 bases, and 7 bases stayed unmatched. Germline values: CDR1 SGHAT, CDR2 FQNNGV. This CDR3 comprises 15 residues. The DNA of the CDR3 is TGTGCCAGCAGCCCTTGGGGCGGGAGCTCCTACGAGCAGTACTTC. Protein: CASSPWGGSSYEQYF.

The V gene is TRBV5-1, the J gene TRBJ1-2; D may be TRBD1 (5 bases). V was cut by 0 bases and J by 8 bases, with 11 bases left in between. The V gene's germline CDR1 is SGHRS and CDR2 YFSETQ. The CDR3 covers 13 residues. CDR3 region: CASSLGQGLGYTF. The CDR3 DNA reads TGCGCCAGCAGCTTGGGGCAGGGCCTGGGCTACACCTTC.

The V gene is TRBV5-1, the J gene TRBJ2-1; D gene uncertain. Germline V CDR1 and CDR2: SGHRS, YFSETQ. V was cut by 0 bases and J by 10 bases, with 14 bases left in between. The CDR3 runs 14 residues. CDR3 amino acids: CASSLAAVSSEQFF. DNA for the CDR3: TGCGCCAGCAGCTTGGCCGCGGTATCCTCAGAGCAGTTCTTC. Supplemented by reference TRBV5-1 and TRBJ2-1, the full variable domain reads KAGVTQTPRYLIKTRGQQVTLSCSPISGHRSVSWYQQTPGQGLQFLFEYFSETQRNKGNFPGRFSGRQFSNSRSEMNVSTLELGDSALYLCASSLAAVSSEQFFGPGTRLTVL.

V usage is TRBV30 and J usage is TRBJ2-5; 8 bases are a match to TRBD2. V was pared by 0 bases and J by 6 bases, with 3 bases of the junction left unmatched. This CDR3 has 13 residues. Germline V lookup: CDR1 GTSNPN, CDR2 SVGIG (reference sequence). CDR3 sequence reads: CAWSVLAGKTQYF. CDR3 DNA sequence: TGTGCCTGGAGTGTTTTAGCGGGGAAGACCCAGTACTTC.

V is TRBV5-8 and J is TRBJ2-7, with 9 bases fitting TRBD1. Germline V gives CDR1 SGHTS, CDR2 YDEGEE. The ends lost 4 bases at V and 3 bases at J; junction bases unmatched: 14. The CDR3 totals 17 residues. CDR3 sequence (DNA): TGTGCCAGCAGCACAGGCTACTATACAGGGGGCATCTACGAGCAGTACTTC. Translating it yields CASSTGYYTGGIYEQYF.